This entry features one T cell receptor (beta chain) sequence. This entry comes from a study of control samples from healthy donors and cancer patients. Looked up from germline, CDR1 is SGHRS and CDR2 is YFSETQ. Unmatched junction bases numbered 3, after V lost 1 base and J lost 1 base. The CDR3 has 16 residues. Data came from immunoSEQ multiplex PCR; TCRdb stores just in-frame clones and leaves some out. The data hold roughly 170,000 clones, with 80% to 95% observed a single time. The chain is built from TRBV5-1 and TRBJ2-5; 11 bases are a match to TRBD2. The sequence came from a woman in her forties in good health. Sequencing was carried out using blood. CDR3 residues: CASSLTSGGLQETQYF. CDR3 coding DNA: TGCGCCAGCAGCTTGACTAGCGGGGGACTCCAAGAGACCCAGTACTTC.